This T cell receptor beta chain was obtained from a study of cytomegalovirus exposure and HLA in healthy donors (dated by TCRdb to about 2017). As for the study more broadly: An earlier analysis of some 500 of the donors reported approximately 290 Gb of sequence data and 117 million unique TCR beta sequences from 150 million to 200 million T cells. Every repertoire in the discovery cohort had been generated on one and the same sequencing platform. The study was designed to test whether signatures of past pathogen exposure could be identified by cataloging public T cell receptors. The number of donors typed differed by locus, with 629-630 for A, B, C, DRB1 and DQB1, around 520 for DQA1, 600 to 610 for DPA1, and 400 to 490 for DPB1. An earlier analysis of approximately 500 of the donors applied high-throughput TCR beta sequencing to assess whether each TCR beta V gene segment acted as functional or pseudogenic. A later genetic analysis used genome-wide SNP genotypes for about 55% of the 666 donors, treating that subset as a discovery cohort. Alongside the repertoire data, information on donor age, sex, ethnicity and CMV serostatus was compiled. To predict cytomegalovirus infection status, the study brought together high-throughput TCR immunosequencing, statistical association of individual TCRs with disease status, and machine learning. In addition to the first cohort of 666 subjects, a separate validation cohort of 130 or so different subjects was used. Rather than using new phenotypic data, the later analysis identified candidate immune exposures from TCR beta sequences and from how often those sequences occurred across donors. The T cell repertoires of about 700 subjects were profiled by immunosequencing and related to cytomegalovirus serostatus. Both class I and class II loci were covered by HLA typing, at four-digit resolution. Roughly 5 DR-DQ haplotypes were handled as single units for association and clustering, since linkage in the cohort was strong. To study patterns of TCR occurrence, a later analysis re-analyzed previously published TCR beta repertoires from 500 to 850 donors and added high-resolution HLA genotyping. The genetic ancestry cluster associated with self-reported Caucasian donors included around 76% of the roughly 410 genotyped donors. Approximately 310 gigabases of sequencing data and tens of millions of unique TCR sequences were included in an early release covering 500 to 750 HLA-typed donors. On average, roughly 240,000 unique TCR beta nucleotide sequences were sequenced per donor among 300 to 500 genotyped donors of the cohort, with 15% to 20% of those sequences being non-productive. General study outcomes and caveats: Most TCR sequences were seen in very few donors, while some public TCRs were found in many individuals. A group of highly shared sequence variants was considered likely to be a technical artifact of the sequencing pipeline. Because some donors lacked HLA typing at each locus, the association tests relied only on the typed subset. A further reported finding was that TCR beta sequences accurately predicted the HLA-A and HLA-B alleles for most subjects in the first cohort. When HLA alleles, especially DR and DQ, strongly co-occurred, attributing TCR associations to individual alleles was difficult. A few of the identified cytomegalovirus-associated TCR beta chains were confirmed in vitro to be specific for cytomegalovirus antigens. Specific HLA alleles were associated with roughly 16,000 TCR beta sequences at a false discovery rate of 0.05 in a later analysis. Only TCR beta chains were sequenced in this cohort, and the absence of alpha or paired-chain data limited detectable features. Compared with equally common non-associated chains, HLA-associated TCR beta chains in a later analysis were more clonally expanded and had lower generation probabilities. According to a later genetic analysis, donors in an Asian-associated ancestry cluster had fewer N-insertions in productive TCRs than the approximately 710-donor mean. Sequencing depth was assumed to be roughly uniform across donors in the presence/absence analyses, though that assumption may not hold. An earlier analysis of approximately 600 of the donors showed that most TCR beta V segments appeared in productive rearrangements either about 87% or about 30% of the time, which broadly matched IMGT annotations. According to a later analysis, most CMV-associated TCR beta chains appeared to be HLA-restricted, and the HLA associations seemed to be driven largely by CMV exposure. In a later analysis, the rate of TCR association differed among HLA loci, with DRB1 alleles having the most associated TCRs and HLA-C alleles having the fewest. The study gave a list of roughly 150 TCR beta chains associated with cytomegalovirus. Some 16 rarely observed V segments, including chromosome 9 orphons, were excluded from the earlier analysis of just under 600 of the donors because counts were too low. For the cohort, immune exposure information was limited to CMV serostatus. In a later analysis, several top co-occurrence clusters were reported to appear linked to parvovirus B19, influenza, CMV and Epstein-Barr virus. A later genetic analysis associated a missense DCLRE1C variant with V-gene and J-gene trimming of TCR beta chains, and an independent cohort replicated the association. Some IMGT-functional V segments, including TRBV6-2 and TRBV6-3, could not be distinguished by the 87-base-pair reads and were therefore excluded. The classifier was reported to diagnose cytomegalovirus status with high specificity and sensitivity in both the original cohort and the validation cohort. The authors suggested that the approach could potentially be generalized to other disease states and immunological phenotypes. Linkage disequilibrium might explain the correlated functional status among segregating V segments, but an unknown experimental factor could not be ruled out.

In total, approximately 700 healthy bone marrow donors made up the cohort. At the time of sampling, every cohort member was nominally healthy, though immune exposures that went unrecorded were likely present. The donor was CMV seropositive and belonged to the group of more than 250 seropositive cohort members. A peripheral blood sample was provided by each donor, and peripheral blood mononuclear cells were used for TCR beta sequencing. The Qiagen DNeasy Blood Extraction Kit was used to extract genomic DNA from the blood cell samples. Notes on this clone: The target of this receptor is not known. The sample holds no much larger clone one base away, and base qualities are not on file.

Receptor libraries were prepared by the immunoSEQ multiplex PCR assay. For the multiplex PCR, a mixture combining 60 forward primers for TCR Vbeta segments and 13 reverse primers for TCR Jbeta segments was used. The CDR3 region of rearranged TCR beta genes was amplified from genomic DNA with a multiplex PCR assay. On the Illumina HiSeq System, the amplified TCR beta libraries were sequenced as 87-base-pair reads. As for the original processing: A later analysis counted around 72 million unique TCR beta chains across the 500 to 850 repertoires, and roughly 9.9 million of these chains were shared by at least two donors. Raw reads were error-corrected and collapsed into unique sequences by a nearest-neighbor algorithm in which closely related sequences were merged to remove PCR and sequencing errors. Alignment of CDR3 sequences to IMGT reference sequences was used to assign V, D and J gene segments. Each retained sequence needed at least a six-nucleotide match to both a V gene segment and a J gene segment. Rearrangements were called productive when the CDR3 lacked stop codons and stayed in frame with V and J; all others were non-productive. Following IMGT convention, CDR3 was defined as the stretch from the second conserved V-encoded cysteine to the conserved J-encoded phenylalanine. The earlier analysis of 587 of the donors excluded sequences that lacked an unambiguous match to a single V gene segment. An earlier analysis of several hundred of the donors classified V segments as functional when productive rearrangements were above 56.7% and as segregating when the standard deviation between donors was above 5%. To diagnose cytomegalovirus status from the catalog of TCR beta chain sequences, a statistical classification framework was built. A later analysis assigned V and J genes by comparing TCR nucleotide sequences with IMGT/GENE-DB human TR gene sequences. The TCRdist pipeline was used in a later analysis to assign CDR3 sequences and most-parsimonious VDJ recombination scenarios. In a later analysis, each TCR beta chain was defined by its CDR3 amino acid sequence together with its V-gene family, and reads lacking a unique V-gene family were excluded. To address suspected cross-contamination and a sequencing artifact, a later analysis removed under 600 highly shared, low-generation-probability nucleotide sequences. A later analysis calculated a clonal expansion index for each public chain from normalized within-repertoire ranks of inferred template counts. Generation probabilities in a later analysis came from a VDJ recombination model fitted to out-of-frame rearrangements, and those results were checked against IGoR. In a later analysis, hypergeometric tests were used to score TCR-TCR, TCR-HLA and TCR-CMV co-occurrence, with a repertoire-size bias correction applied to TCR pairs. In a later analysis, false discovery rates were estimated by permuting HLA or CMV assignments 20 times. In a later analysis, co-occurring TCRs were grouped using DBSCAN, with TCRdist sequence similarity added in when clustering inside HLA-allele-positive subsets. Co-occurrence clustering excluded repertoires with fewer than 30,000 or more than 120,000 public chains, plus five with anomalous nucleotide sharing. The table was pulled from immuneACCESS by TCRdb, which kept in-frame rearrangements only. Such tables lose some clones; where checked, under half of the loss comes from unresolved V genes, and the rest has no known cause. V and J calls and clone size are given by that table; D and trimming were obtained from the DNA. Across this sample there are about 130,000 clones, with less than 90% seen only once. Together, the top ten hold 20% of the sample.

Spanning cysteine to phenylalanine, the CDR3 consists of 13 amino acids. The retained sequence is limited to the CDR3, 39 bases, with the frame set at the first base. Taken from the germline V gene (reference sequence), the CDR1 and CDR2 loops are LNHDA and SQIVND. Trimming costs V 9 bases and J 4 bases, and their ends lie 13 bases apart. The TCR sequence derives from a man aged 18-30 years in good health and CMV-seropositive. The sample consisted of PBMCs. The rearrangement combines TRBV19 with TRBJ2-1; TRBD1 is a weak D gene call, 6 bases matching. The CDR3 region reads CASSGTLYNEQFF. The bases read TGTGCCAGCTCCGGGACACTTTACAATGAGCAGTTCTTC. The entire variable domain, with the stretches around the CDR3 drawn from the reference TRBV19 and TRBJ2-1 proteins, is DGGITQSPKYLFRKEGQNVTLSCEQNLNHDAMYWYRQDPGQGLRLIYYSQIVNDFQKGDIAEGYSVSREKKESFPLTVTSAQKNPTAFYLCASSGTLYNEQFFGPGTRLTVL.